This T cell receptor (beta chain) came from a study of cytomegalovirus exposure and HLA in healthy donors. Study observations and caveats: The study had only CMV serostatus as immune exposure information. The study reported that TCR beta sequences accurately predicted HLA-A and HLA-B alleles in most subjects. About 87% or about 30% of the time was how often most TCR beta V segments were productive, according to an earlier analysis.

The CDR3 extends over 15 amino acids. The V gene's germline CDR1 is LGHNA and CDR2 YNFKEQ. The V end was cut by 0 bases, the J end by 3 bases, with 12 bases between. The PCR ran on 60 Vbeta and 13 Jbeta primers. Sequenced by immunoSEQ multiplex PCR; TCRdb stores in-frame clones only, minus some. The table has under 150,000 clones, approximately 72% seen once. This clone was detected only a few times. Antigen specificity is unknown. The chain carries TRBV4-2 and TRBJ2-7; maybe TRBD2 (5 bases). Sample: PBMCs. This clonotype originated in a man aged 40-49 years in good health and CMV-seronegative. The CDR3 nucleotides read TGTGCCAGCAGCCAAGAACGCGGGTCGTACTACGAGCAGTACTTC. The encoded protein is CASSQERGSYYEQYF.